What follows are 17 T cell receptor beta chains derived from one specimen sequenced in a study of cytomegalovirus exposure and HLA in healthy donors. The PCR contained 60 Vbeta and 13 Jbeta primers. Sequencing was performed with immunoSEQ multiplex PCR; in TCRdb, only in-frame clones are kept and a portion is missing. Seen here are 98,000 or so clones, approximately 79% observed once, and the top ten hold around 6.1%. Sequenced material: PBMCs. These receptors originate from a man aged 55 to 70 in good health and CMV-seropositive.

V gene TRBV6-6 combines with J gene TRBJ1-5, with D uncertain. V dropped 1 base and J dropped 4 bases, with 8 bases sitting between them. CDR3 length: 14 amino acids. From germline, CDR1 is MNHNY and CDR2 SVGAGI (reference sequence). CDR3 region: CASSYWAGNQPQHF. The CDR3 DNA reads as TGTGCCAGCAGTTACTGGGCGGGGAATCAGCCCCAGCATTTT.

This chain joins TRBV10-2 and TRBJ1-2; TRBD1 agrees at 11 bases. Germline values: CDR1 WSHSY, CDR2 SAAADI. The V segment lost 3 bases and the J segment 8 bases; nucleotides outside the gene matches: 2. This CDR3 has 13 amino acids. CDR3 nucleotides: TGCGCCAGCAGTGACGGGACAGGGGGAGGCTACACCTTC. It is translated as CASSDGTGGGYTF.

The CDR3 DNA reads TGCAGCGTTGATATAGAGGGACAGGAGTTTAACTATGGCTACACCTTC. Its protein is CSVDIEGQEFNYGYTF. This chain uses TRBV29-1 with TRBJ1-2; 8 nucleotides agree with TRBD1. Germline CDR1 SQVTM, CDR2 ANQGSEA. V lost 3 bases and J lost 1; bases outside the gene matches: 10. The CDR3 is 16 residues long.

The chain combines TRBV6-5 with TRBJ1-2; a possible D gene is TRBD1 (6 bases). V lost 5 bases and J lost 7, with 14 bases in between. CDR3 size: 13 residues. Germline values: CDR1 MNHEY, CDR2 SVGAGI. In DNA form, the CDR3 reads TGTGCCAGCAGTGCCCCAGGGGTTCGTGGCTACACCTTC. Translated, it gives CASSAPGVRGYTF.

There are a few counts of this clone. This chain connects TRBV7-3 to TRBJ1-1; a possible D gene is TRBD1 (5 bases). The CDR3 has 13 amino acids. The germline gives CDR1 SGHTA, CDR2 FQGTGA. V was clipped by 5 bases and J by 5 bases, with 12 bases between them. CDR3 nucleotide sequence: TGTGCCAGCAGCGCTGACAGAGAAACTGAAGCTTTCTTT. This sequence encodes CASSADRETEAFF.

The chain joins TRBV5-8 to TRBJ1-5; D not resolved. Germline loops: CDR1 SGHTS, CDR2 YDEGEE. CDR3 length: 15 residues. Deletions cut 4 bases from V and 7 bases from J, with 18 bases between. The CDR3 nucleotides are TGTGCCAGCAGCCAGAATGGAGGGTTGGGGCAGCCCCAGCATTTT. It translates to CASSQNGGLGQPQHF. Drawing the rest from reference TRBV5-8 and TRBJ1-5, the complete variable domain is EAGVTQSPTHLIKTRGQQATLRCSPISGHTSVYWYQQALGLGLQFLLWYDEGEERNRGNFPPRFSGRQFPNYSSELNVNALELEDSALYLCASSQNGGLGQPQHFGDGTRLSIL.

The DNA of the CDR3 is TGTGCCAGCAGCTTGGCCACTTCCGGCATTCAGTACTTC. This gives the protein CASSLATSGIQYF. V gene TRBV5-5 combines with J gene TRBJ2-4; D gene ambiguous. Between the trimmed V and J ends, which lost 0 bases and 9 bases, there was a span of 10 bases. Germline V gene sequence: CDR1 SGHKS, CDR2 YYEKEE (reference sequence). The CDR3 length is 13 residues.

By frequency in the sample, this clone is medium-sized. This same CDR3 is encoded by further DNA sequences in the sample. The rearrangement joins TRBV4-1 to TRBJ2-7, with TRBD1 identical over 9 bases. CDR3 size: 16 residues. Germline V CDR1 and CDR2: MGHRA, YSYEKL. V was pared by 1 base and J by 1 base, with 5 bases of the junction left unmatched. The CDR3 coding sequence is TGCGCCAGCAGCCAAGGAACAGGGGGCCGGTCCTACGAGCAGTACTTC. It encodes CASSQGTGGRSYEQYF.

The chain recombines TRBV15 with TRBJ1-5, with 9 bases identical to TRBD1. The trim removed 2 bases at V and 0 bases at J, leaving 5 bases unmatched. The length of the CDR3 is 17 residues. The germline CDR1 and CDR2 sequences are LNHNV and YYDKDF (reference sequence). The CDR3 loop is CATSRTGGVISNQPQHF. The CDR3 nucleotides are TGTGCCACCAGCAGAACAGGGGGCGTTATTAGCAATCAGCCCCAGCATTTT.

This chain joins TRBV6-1 and TRBJ1-6, with 9 nucleotides matching TRBD1. The CDR3 spans 15 residues. Germline-derived CDR1 and CDR2 are MNHNS and SASEGT. V dropped 6 bases and J dropped 5; count of bases not matched to a gene: 5. The chain's CDR3 is CASRGQGYNNSPLHF. The CDR3 DNA is TGTGCCAGCAGGGGACAGGGCTATAATAATTCACCCCTCCACTTT.

The J gene is TRBJ1-2, the V gene TRBV29-1; the match to TRBD1 covers 12 bases. The V gene end was trimmed by 4 bases and the J gene end by 7 bases; junction bases not matched to a gene: 10. This CDR3 is built from 15 residues. Germline values: CDR1 SQVTM, CDR2 ANQGSEA. The CDR3 sequence: CSVGQRDRGLGGYTF. For the CDR3, the DNA is TGCAGCGTTGGTCAACGGGACAGGGGGCTTGGTGGCTACACCTTC.

V gene TRBV6-5 combines with J gene TRBJ2-2; weak D call: TRBD2 (5 bases). The germline CDR1 and CDR2 sequences are MNHEY and SVGAGI. Deletions cut 6 bases from V and 4 bases from J, with 15 bases between. The CDR3 is 15 residues long. The CDR3 loop reads CASRVPRGSTGELFF. For the CDR3, the DNA is TGTGCCAGCAGAGTACCTCGGGGAAGCACCGGGGAGCTGTTTTTT.

This clone was seen just once. The rearrangement joins TRBV11-2 to TRBJ2-2, with D perhaps TRBD1 (6 bases). Germline V gene data show CDR1 as SGHAT and CDR2 as FQNNGV. The CDR3 is 13 amino acids. The ends were cut back, 5 bases at V and 7 bases at J, with 11 bases in the middle. In DNA, the CDR3 is TGTGCCAGCAGCGCACAGGGTGGCGGGGAGCTGTTTTTT. This encodes CASSAQGGGELFF.

V is TRBV10-3 and J is TRBJ2-7; D ambiguous. Germline-derived CDR1 and CDR2 are ENHRY and SYGVKD. This CDR3 spans 12 amino acids. The ends were cut back, 7 bases at V and 0 bases at J, with 7 bases in the middle. In nucleotides, the CDR3 is TGTGCCATCATCACTTCCTCCTACGAGCAGTACTTC. Its protein product is CAIITSSYEQYF.

This clone occurred a few times. V and J are TRBV27 and TRBJ2-3; TRBD2 agrees at 12 bases. V was clipped by 3 bases and J by 14 bases; unmatched bases: 9. Germline V gene sequence: CDR1 MNHEY, CDR2 SMNVEV (reference sequence). The CDR3 loop spans 14 amino acids. The CDR3 sequence: CASSFGLAGGPSYF. The CDR3 bases are TGTGCCAGCAGTTTCGGGCTAGCGGGGGGGCCATCGTATTTT.

This sequence joins TRBV2 and TRBJ2-3, with TRBD2 identical over 10 bases. CDR1 and CDR2 (germline): SNHLY, FYNNEI. CDR3 size: 19 residues. V gave up 1 base and J gave up 0 bases; unmatched junction bases: 10. The CDR3 here is CASSEVNLAGAFSTDTQYF. The CDR3, as DNA: TGTGCCAGCAGTGAAGTAAACCTAGCGGGGGCTTTTAGCACAGATACGCAGTATTTT.

In this sample, this clone turned up once. The rearrangement uses TRBV11-1 and TRBJ2-7, with a weak D call TRBD2 (6 bases). This CDR3 contains 14 residues. Germline assignment: CDR1 SGHAT and CDR2 FQDESV (reference sequence). V lost 6 bases to trimming and J lost 2 bases, with 14 bases between them. Here the CDR3 DNA reads TGTGCCAGCAGTCCGGGGGATGTTACCTACGAGCAGTACTTC. Its protein product is CASSPGDVTYEQYF.